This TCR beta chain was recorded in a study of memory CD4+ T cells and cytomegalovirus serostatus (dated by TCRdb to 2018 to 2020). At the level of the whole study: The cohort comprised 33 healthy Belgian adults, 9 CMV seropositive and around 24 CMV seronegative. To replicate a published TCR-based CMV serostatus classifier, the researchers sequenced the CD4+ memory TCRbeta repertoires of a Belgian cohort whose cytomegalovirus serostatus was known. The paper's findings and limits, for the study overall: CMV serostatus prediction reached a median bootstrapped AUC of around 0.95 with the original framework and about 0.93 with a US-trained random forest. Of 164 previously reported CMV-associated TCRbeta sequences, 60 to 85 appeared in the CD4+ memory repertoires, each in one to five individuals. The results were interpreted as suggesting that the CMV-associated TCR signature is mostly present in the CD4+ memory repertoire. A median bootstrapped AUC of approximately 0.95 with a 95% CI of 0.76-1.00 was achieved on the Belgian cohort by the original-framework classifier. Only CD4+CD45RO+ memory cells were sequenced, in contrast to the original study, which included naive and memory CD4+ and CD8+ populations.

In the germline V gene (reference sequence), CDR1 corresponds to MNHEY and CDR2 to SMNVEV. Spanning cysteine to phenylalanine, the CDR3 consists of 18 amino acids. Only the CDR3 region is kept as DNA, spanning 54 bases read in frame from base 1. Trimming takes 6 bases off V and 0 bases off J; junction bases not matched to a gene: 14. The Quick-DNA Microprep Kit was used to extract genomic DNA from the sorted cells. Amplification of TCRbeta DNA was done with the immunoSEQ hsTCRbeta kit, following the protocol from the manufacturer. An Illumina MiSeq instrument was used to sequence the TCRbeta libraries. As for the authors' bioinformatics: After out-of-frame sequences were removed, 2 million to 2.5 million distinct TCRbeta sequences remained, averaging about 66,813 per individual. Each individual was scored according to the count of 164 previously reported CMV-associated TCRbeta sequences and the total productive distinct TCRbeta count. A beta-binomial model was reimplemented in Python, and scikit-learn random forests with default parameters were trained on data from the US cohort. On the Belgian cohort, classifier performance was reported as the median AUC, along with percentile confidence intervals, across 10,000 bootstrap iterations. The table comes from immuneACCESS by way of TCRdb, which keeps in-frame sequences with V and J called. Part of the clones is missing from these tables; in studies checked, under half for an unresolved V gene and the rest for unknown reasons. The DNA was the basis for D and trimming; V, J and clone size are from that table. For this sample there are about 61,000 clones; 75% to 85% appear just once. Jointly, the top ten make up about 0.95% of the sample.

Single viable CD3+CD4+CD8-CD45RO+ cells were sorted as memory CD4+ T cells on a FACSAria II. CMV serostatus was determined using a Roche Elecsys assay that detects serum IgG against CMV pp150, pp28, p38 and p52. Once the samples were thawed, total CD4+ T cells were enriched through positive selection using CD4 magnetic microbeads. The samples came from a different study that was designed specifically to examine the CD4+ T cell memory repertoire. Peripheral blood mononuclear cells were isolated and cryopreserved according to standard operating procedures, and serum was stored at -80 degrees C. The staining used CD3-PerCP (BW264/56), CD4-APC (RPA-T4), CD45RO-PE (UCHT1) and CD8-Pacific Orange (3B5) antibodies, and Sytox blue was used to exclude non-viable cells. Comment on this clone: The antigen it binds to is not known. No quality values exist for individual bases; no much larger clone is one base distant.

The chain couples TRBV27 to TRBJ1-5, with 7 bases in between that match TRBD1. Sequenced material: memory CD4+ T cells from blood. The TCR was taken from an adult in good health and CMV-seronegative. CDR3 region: CASRRPGQRGNSNQPQHF. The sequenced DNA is TGTGCCAGCAGGCGCCCGGGACAGCGGGGGAATAGCAATCAGCCCCAGCATTTT.